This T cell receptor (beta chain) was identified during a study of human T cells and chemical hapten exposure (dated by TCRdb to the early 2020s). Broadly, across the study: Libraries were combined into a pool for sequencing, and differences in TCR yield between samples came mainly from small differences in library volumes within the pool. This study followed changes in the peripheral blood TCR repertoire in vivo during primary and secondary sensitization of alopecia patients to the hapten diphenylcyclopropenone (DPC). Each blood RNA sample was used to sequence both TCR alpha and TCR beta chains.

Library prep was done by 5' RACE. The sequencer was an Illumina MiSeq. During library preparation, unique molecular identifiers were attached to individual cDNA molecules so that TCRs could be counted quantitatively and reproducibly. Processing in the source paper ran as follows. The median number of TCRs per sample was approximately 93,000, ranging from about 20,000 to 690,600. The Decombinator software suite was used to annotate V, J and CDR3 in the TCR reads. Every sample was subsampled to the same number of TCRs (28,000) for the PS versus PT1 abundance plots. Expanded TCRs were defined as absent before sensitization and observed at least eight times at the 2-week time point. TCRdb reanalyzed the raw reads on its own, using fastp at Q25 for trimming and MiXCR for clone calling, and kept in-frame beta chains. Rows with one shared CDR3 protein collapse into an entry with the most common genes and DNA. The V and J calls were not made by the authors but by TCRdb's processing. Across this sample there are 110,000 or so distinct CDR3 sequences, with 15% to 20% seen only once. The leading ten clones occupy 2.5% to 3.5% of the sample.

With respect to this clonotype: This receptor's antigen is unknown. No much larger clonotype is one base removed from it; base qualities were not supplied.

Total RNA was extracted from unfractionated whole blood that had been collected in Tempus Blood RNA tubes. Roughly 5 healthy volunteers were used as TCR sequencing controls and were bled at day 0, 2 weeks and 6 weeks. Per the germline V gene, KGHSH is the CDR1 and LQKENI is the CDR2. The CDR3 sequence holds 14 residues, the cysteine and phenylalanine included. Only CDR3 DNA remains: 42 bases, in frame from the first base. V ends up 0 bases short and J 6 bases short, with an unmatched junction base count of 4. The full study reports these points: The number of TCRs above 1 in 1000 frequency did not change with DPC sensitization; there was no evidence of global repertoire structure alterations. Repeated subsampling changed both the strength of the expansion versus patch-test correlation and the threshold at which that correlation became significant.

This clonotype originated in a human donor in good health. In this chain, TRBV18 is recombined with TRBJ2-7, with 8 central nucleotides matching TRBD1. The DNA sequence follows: TGTGCCAGCTCACCACCCCGGACAGGGTTCGAGCAGTACTTC. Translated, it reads CASSPPRTGFEQYF.